One sample yielded the 7 T cell receptor beta chains listed below, sequenced in a study of blood T cell repertoires in COVID-19. TCRdb keeps only in-frame clones here, not all; method: immunoSEQ multiplex PCR. This sample yields about 190,000 clones, of which roughly 84% are seen a single time; around 2.9% belongs to the top ten. Sequenced input: PBMCs or T cells enriched from blood (not recorded which). These receptors all stem from a woman in her twenties or thirties who had been exposed to COVID-19.

This chain links TRBV7-9 with TRBJ1-1, with a tentative D call TRBD1 (6 bases). The CDR3 has 16 residues. The ends were cut back, 5 bases at V and 1 base at J, with 17 bases in the middle. Germline V gives CDR1 SEHNR, CDR2 FQNEAQ (reference sequence). The CDR3 DNA reads as TGTGCCAGCAGCCATAGGGGGGGCAGTAAGAACACTGAAGCTTTCTTT. This codes for CASSHRGGSKNTEAFF.

This chain uses TRBV12-1 with TRBJ1-4; no DNA check was done on the table's D call, TRBD1. TRBV12-1 constitutes a pseudogene. The CDR3 has 15 amino acids. CDR3 sequence (DNA): TGTGCCAGCAGCTTTGTGAAGGGGCTGGGTGAAAAACTGTTTTTT. It translates to CASSFVKGLGEKLFF.

The chain links TRBV23-1 to TRBJ1-5; no definite D call. TRBV23-1 is sorted into the ORF group, with uncertain function. V dropped 6 bases and J dropped 0 bases, with 18 bases sitting between them. The CDR3 extends over 17 amino acids. CDR3 in amino acids: CASRPLRHDNSNQPQHF. CDR3 DNA sequence: TGCGCCAGCAGGCCCCTAAGACACGACAATAGCAATCAGCCCCAGCATTTT.

The chain carries TRBV7-6 and TRBJ2-2; TRBD1 matches 7 bases. After removal of 1 base from V and 4 bases from J, the junction contained 9 bases not matched to a gene. This CDR3 contains 17 residues. Per germline, CDR1 SGHVS and CDR2 FNYEAQ. CDR3 region: CASSLGKTGTATGELFF. The CDR3 nucleotides are TGTGCCAGCAGCTTAGGCAAAACCGGGACAGCCACCGGGGAGCTGTTTTTT.

The chain joins TRBV5-1 to TRBJ2-6, with 11 bases identical to TRBD1. The CDR3 contains 16 residues. From germline, CDR1 is SGHRS and CDR2 YFSETQ. V trimming: 3 bases; J trimming: 3 bases; junction bases outside the gene matches: 2. The CDR3 loop is CASSWTGGGGANVLTF. The CDR3 DNA reads as TGCGCCAGCAGCTGGACAGGGGGCGGTGGGGCCAACGTCCTGACTTTC.

This clone has only one observation. V gene TRBV6-1 combines with J gene TRBJ1-1; TRBD1 aligns across 7 bases. Looked up from germline, CDR1 is MNHNS and CDR2 is SASEGT. Unmatched junction bases numbered 8, after V lost 4 bases and J lost 0 bases. The CDR3 covers 16 residues. The CDR3 sequence: CASSAQGVGMNTEAFF. In nucleotides, the CDR3 is TGTGCCAGCAGTGCCCAGGGGGTCGGCATGAACACTGAAGCTTTCTTT.

The V call is TRBV7-9, the J call TRBJ1-2; D is perhaps TRBD1 (6 bases). The CDR3 has 15 amino acids. Looked up from germline, CDR1 is SEHNR and CDR2 is FQNEAQ (reference sequence). V shed 1 base and J shed 2 bases, with 11 bases lying between them. This CDR3 reads CASSLERGGNYGYTF. CDR3 coding DNA: TGTGCCAGCAGCTTAGAGCGGGGGGGCAACTATGGCTACACCTTC.